This TCR beta chain was sequenced for a study of metastatic and nonmetastatic thyroid tumors. General study findings and limits: The reported finding was significantly higher TCR beta diversity in malignant thyroid tumors relative to benign nodules, in blood and tumor.

This clone was counted a few times. Antigen: not known. Germline-derived CDR1 and CDR2 are MNHEY and SVGEGT. CDR3 length: 13 residues. Trimming pared 6 bases from V and 4 bases from J, leaving 12 bases between. No treatment of any kind had been given to any patient before thyroid surgery. TCRdb reanalyzed the PCR reads with MiXCR. The sample yields about 24,000 clones, over 20% seen once. The sample was blood. The chain combines TRBV6-2 or TRBV6-3 with TRBJ1-2, with D perhaps TRBD1 (5 bases). The sequence was collected from a male donor with papillary thyroid cancer or a benign thyroid nodule (not recorded which). Some clones in this sample may be carry-over from other donors' samples. The CDR3 loop is CASRALGGYGYTF. CDR3 coding DNA: TGTGCCAGCAGGGCATTGGGGGGCTATGGCTACACCTTC.